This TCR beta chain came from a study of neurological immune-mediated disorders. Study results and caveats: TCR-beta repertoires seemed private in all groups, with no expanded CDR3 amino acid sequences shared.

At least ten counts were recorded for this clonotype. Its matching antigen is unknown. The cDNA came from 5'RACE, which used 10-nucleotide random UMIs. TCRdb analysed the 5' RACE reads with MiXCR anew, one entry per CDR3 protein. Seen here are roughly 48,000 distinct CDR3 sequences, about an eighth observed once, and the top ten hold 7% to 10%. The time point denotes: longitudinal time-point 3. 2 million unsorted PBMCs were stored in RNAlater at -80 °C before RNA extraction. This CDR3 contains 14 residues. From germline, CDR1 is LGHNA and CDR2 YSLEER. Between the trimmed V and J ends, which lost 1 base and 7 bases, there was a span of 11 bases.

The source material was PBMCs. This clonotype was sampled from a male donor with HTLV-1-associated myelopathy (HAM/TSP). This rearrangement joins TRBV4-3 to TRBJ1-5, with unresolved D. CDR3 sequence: CASSQGIIGQPQHF. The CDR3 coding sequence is TGCGCCAGCAGCCAAGGGATTATAGGCCAGCCCCAGCATTTT.